The 28 T cell receptor beta chains below all came from one sample that was sequenced in a study of Graves' ophthalmopathy and Graves' hyperthyroidism. CDR3 regions of TCR beta were amplified from RNA transcripts. In the first round, RT-PCR was carried out with HTBI primers, and a multiplex PCR formed the second round. TCRdb called the multiplex PCR reads again in MiXCR, with one record for every CDR3 protein. The sample holds around 600,000 distinct CDR3 sequences; roughly 41% are singletons and the top ten take 3.3%. Sequencing was performed on peripheral blood. The receptors were gathered from an adult man with Graves' ophthalmopathy.

This clonotype was observed at least ten times. The V call is TRBV12-3 or TRBV12-4, the J call TRBJ1-5, with 7 positions matching TRBD1. The CDR3 consists of 13 residues. The ends lost 8 bases at V and 6 bases at J; junction bases unmatched: 7. The CDR3 is CASGHRGSQPQHF. CDR3 bases: TGTGCCAGCGGGCACAGGGGCAGTCAGCCCCAGCATTTT.

This clonotype was detected ten times or more. The J gene is TRBJ2-7, the V gene TRBV10-3, with D maybe TRBD1 (5 bases). Germline V lookup: CDR1 ENHRY, CDR2 SYGVKD. V shed 0 bases and J shed 5 bases, with 11 bases lying between them. CDR3 length: 14 amino acids. The CDR3 DNA is TGTGCCATCAGTGAGTCAGGGGCGTTTGACGAGCAGTACTTC. Protein sequence: CAISESGAFDEQYF.

This clonotype was seen ten or more times. The V call is TRBV7-9, the J call TRBJ1-4; D is perhaps TRBD1 (6 bases). This CDR3 has 14 residues. Germline CDR1 is SEHNR and CDR2 is FQNEAQ (reference sequence). The ends were cut back, 5 bases at V and 4 bases at J, with 11 bases in the middle. The CDR3 sequence: CASSEGHVNEKLFF. The CDR3 DNA is TGTGCCAGCAGCGAGGGACACGTTAATGAAAAACTGTTTTTT.

This clonotype was counted between two and nine times. The V and J genes are TRBV7-2 and TRBJ2-3; 7 nucleotides match TRBD2. There are 16 residues in the CDR3. Germline CDR1 reads SGHTA; CDR2 reads FQGNSA. V lost 1 base and J lost 5; bases outside the gene matches: 9. The CDR3 sequence is CASSLVFTGGGDTQYF. The DNA of the CDR3 is TGTGCCAGCAGCTTAGTGTTCACGGGGGGAGGAGATACGCAGTATTTT.

This clonotype has more than one count but fewer than ten. The chain carries TRBV15 and TRBJ1-3; 7 bases are shared with TRBD1. The trim removed 1 base at V and 5 bases at J, leaving 11 bases unmatched. The CDR3 contains 17 residues. From germline, CDR1 is LNHNV and CDR2 YYDKDF (reference sequence). In DNA, the CDR3 is TGTGCCACCAGCAGAGTCGTCGACAGGGCAGTAAGAAACACCATATATTTT. Translating it yields CATSRVVDRAVRNTIYF.

V usage is TRBV4-1 and J usage is TRBJ2-7, with TRBD1 identical over 8 bases. Germline V gives CDR1 MGHRA, CDR2 YSYEKL. Unmatched junction bases numbered 3, after V lost 6 bases and J lost 2 bases. The CDR3 runs to 13 residues. Here the CDR3 DNA reads TGCGCCAGCAGTCACAGGGGGGCCTACGAGCAGTACGTC. It codes for CASSHRGAYEQYV.

Notes on this clonotype: A junction end diverges from the germline sequence, so it may reflect a read error. The chain employs TRBV10-3 and TRBJ1-1; D remains ambiguous. Germline CDR1 and CDR2: ENHRY and SYGVKD. The CDR3 has 15 amino acids. Written as DNA, the CDR3 is TGTGCCAACAGTTTCCCCGGGAGCGAAGGAACTGAAGCTTTCTTT. Translation: CANSFPGSEGTEAFF.

The chain combines TRBV6-5 with TRBJ1-1; D is unclear. Looked up from germline, CDR1 is MNHEY and CDR2 is SVGAGI. The CDR3 loop spans 13 amino acids. Trimming left V 7 bases short and J 5 bases short, with 14 bases between. The CDR3 bases are TGTGCCAGCACGCGGGCAGCTGAAACTGAAGCTTTCTTT. Protein: CASTRAAETEAFF.

This clonotype was picked up many times. The rearrangement uses TRBV7-8 and TRBJ1-5; TRBD1 is a possible D gene (5 bases). Germline lookup yields CDR1 SGHVS and CDR2 FQNEAQ. V lost 8 bases, J lost 3 bases, and 17 bases lay in between. This CDR3 spans 15 amino acids. The CDR3 region has the DNA TGTGCCAGCGGGTCGATAGGAGGGGTCAATCAGCCCCAGCATTTT. Its protein is CASGSIGGVNQPQHF. Based on the CDR3 plus reference TRBV7-8 and TRBJ1-5, the full variable domain is GAGVSQSPRYKVAKRGQDVALRCDPISGHVSLFWYQQALGQGPEFLTYFQNEAQLDKSGLPSDRFFAERPEGSVSTLKIQRTQQEDSAVYLCASGSIGGVNQPQHFGDGTRLSIL.

J is TRBJ1-5 and V is TRBV19; D is ambiguous. This CDR3 is built from 13 residues. Trimming took off 3 bases at V and 14 bases at J, with 17 bases between the two ends. The germline V gene encodes CDR1 LNHDA and CDR2 SQIVND (reference sequence). The CDR3 nucleotides are TGTGCCAGTAGTATGCGAGGGTCGAGCTACGAGCATTTT. This gives the protein CASSMRGSSYEHF.

J is TRBJ1-4 and V is TRBV7-6, with 9 bases that match TRBD1. The CDR3 covers 14 residues. Per the germline V gene, CDR1 is SGHVS and CDR2 is FNYEAQ. Trimming cost V 5 bases and J 6 bases; bases outside gene matches: 4. CDR3 loop: CASSRDRVDEKLFF. CDR3 DNA sequence: TGTGCCAGCAGCCGGGACAGGGTTGATGAAAAACTGTTTTTT.

This clonotype showed up many times. The chain carries TRBV20-1 and TRBJ1-2; TRBD1 is a possible D gene (5 bases). The germline V and J ends were trimmed by 2 bases and 0 bases, with 13 bases remaining between them. The CDR3 totals 15 residues. Germline CDR1 is DFQATT and CDR2 is SNEGSKA (reference sequence). The CDR3 DNA reads TGCAGTGCTAGATTTGCTCGGGACCCTAACTATGGCTACACCTTC. It codes for CSARFARDPNYGYTF.

A few counts support this clonotype. The chain couples TRBV15 to TRBJ1-2; no firm D call. V dropped 0 bases and J dropped 8 bases, with 4 bases sitting between them. Germline loops: CDR1 LNHNV, CDR2 YYDKDF (reference sequence). The CDR3 totals 11 residues. The CDR3 is CATSRDQGYTF. In DNA form, the CDR3 reads TGTGCCACCAGCAGAGATCAGGGCTACACCTTC.

This clonotype was recorded many times. The J gene is TRBJ2-2, the V gene TRBV24-1; no reliable D call. The germline CDR1 and CDR2 sequences are KGHDR and SFDVKD. The CDR3 length is 12 residues. V was pared by 4 bases and J by 6 bases, with 5 bases between. The CDR3, as DNA: TGTGCCACCAGTGAAGCACCCGGGGAGCTGTTTTTT. This gives the protein CATSEAPGELFF.

The chain employs TRBV11-3 and TRBJ2-5; perhaps D is TRBD1 or TRBD2 (5 bases each). Trimming stripped 6 bases from V and 9 bases from J, with 8 bases between. The CDR3 has 10 residues. Germline CDR1 is SGHNT and CDR2 is YENEEA. CDR3 amino acids: CASRTGPQYF. CDR3 DNA: TGTGCCAGCAGGACGGGGCCCCAGTACTTC.

This clonotype was recorded a few times. The V call is TRBV3-1, the J call TRBJ2-7, with no clear D. V lost 3 bases to trimming and J lost 0 bases, with 3 bases between them. This CDR3 spans 12 amino acids. CDR1 and CDR2 from the germline V gene are LGHDT and YNNKEL (reference sequence). CDR3 nucleotides: TGTGCCAGCAGCCAGTACTCCTACGAGCAGTACTTC. Translation gives CASSQYSYEQYF.

The gene calls are TRBV7-3 and TRBJ2-5; 13 bases are a match to TRBD2. The germline V gene has CDR1 SGHTA and CDR2 FQGTGA. V was pared by 2 bases and J by 5 bases, with 8 bases of the junction left unmatched. The CDR3 loop spans 17 amino acids. CDR3 amino acids: CASSLSALAGGKETQYF. The CDR3 DNA reads TGTGCCAGCAGCTTATCGGCACTAGCGGGGGGGAAGGAGACCCAGTACTTC. Complete variable domain (other parts from reference TRBV7-3 and TRBJ2-5): GAGVSQTPSNKVTEKGKYVELRCDPISGHTALYWYRQSLGQGPEFLIYFQGTGAADDSGLPNDRFFAVRPEGSVSTLKIQRTERGDSAVYLCASSLSALAGGKETQYFGPGTRLLVL.

This clonotype was detected ten times or more. The chain combines TRBV19 with TRBJ1-1; D uncertain. Germline loops: CDR1 LNHDA, CDR2 SQIVND (reference sequence). Trimming left V 7 bases short and J 7 bases short, with 16 bases between. This CDR3 region has 13 residues. The CDR3 spells CASNDRWVGEAFF. In DNA form, the CDR3 reads TGTGCCAGTAATGACCGGTGGGTAGGTGAAGCTTTCTTT.

Notes on this clonotype: A much larger clone lies one base from this, so it may be a read error. The chain uses TRBV10-3 and TRBJ2-5, with 10 nucleotides matching TRBD1. There are 16 residues in the CDR3. Germline V lookup: CDR1 ENHRY, CDR2 SYGVKD. After removal of 5 bases from V and 4 bases from J, the junction contained 10 bases not matched to a gene. CDR3 nucleotide sequence: TGTGCCATCAGTACGACCCGCGGACAGGGGGGAGAGACCCAGTACTTC. It translates to CAISTTRGQGGETQYF.

The rearrangement joins TRBV7-8 to TRBJ1-5; TRBD1 is a possible D gene (6 bases). Germline V CDR1 and CDR2: SGHVS, FQNEAQ. V gave up 6 bases and J gave up 0 bases, with 12 bases separating them. CDR3 length: 15 amino acids. The CDR3 sequence is CASREGQSSNQPQHF. The DNA for the CDR3 is TGTGCCAGCAGGGAGGGACAAAGTAGCAATCAGCCCCAGCATTTT.

This clonotype was recorded at least ten times. The rearrangement links TRBV19 to TRBJ1-1; D ambiguous. The germline V gene encodes CDR1 LNHDA and CDR2 SQIVND (reference sequence). Trimming removed 8 bases from V and 3 bases from J, with 10 bases in between. The CDR3 extends over 12 amino acids. For the CDR3, the DNA is TGTGCCAGTTTAAGGACTTACACTGAAGCTTTCTTT. As protein: CASLRTYTEAFF.

This clonotype was counted a single time. The rearrangement joins TRBV20-1 to TRBJ2-7; 10 nucleotides agree with TRBD2. The CDR3 spans 17 residues. Germline V gene sequence: CDR1 DFQATT, CDR2 SNEGSKA (reference sequence). V trimming: 7 bases; J trimming: 0 bases; junction bases outside the gene matches: 15. CDR3 sequence (DNA): TGCAGTGTCCCGAAGGGAGCGGGAGGGCCGAGCTCCTACGAGCAGTACTTC. This sequence encodes CSVPKGAGGPSSYEQYF.

At least ten counts were recorded for this clonotype. The chain recombines TRBV10-3 with TRBJ1-1, with TRBD1 identical over 9 bases. Germline trimming cut 3 bases from V and 1 base from J; bases unmatched to any gene: 6. This CDR3 spans 16 amino acids. In germline, CDR1 is ENHRY, CDR2 SYGVKD. This chain's CDR3 is CAISEIWGQGNTEAFF. The CDR3 nucleotides read TGTGCCATCAGTGAAATTTGGGGACAGGGGAACACTGAAGCTTTCTTT.

With regard to this clonotype: One base away lies a much larger clone, so this may be a sequencing read error. The rearrangement links TRBV11-3 to TRBJ1-1; possibly TRBD1 for D (5 bases). The CDR3 contains 15 residues. Germline V gives CDR1 SGHNT, CDR2 YENEEA. V was pared by 2 bases and J by 6 bases, with 16 bases between. As DNA, the CDR3 is TGTGCCAGCAGCTTACGGGGGTCGAGTGTCGCTGAAGCTTTCTTT. It encodes CASSLRGSSVAEAFF.

This clonotype has just a few counts. The gene calls are TRBV6-6 and TRBJ1-2, with D maybe TRBD1 (5 bases). V shed 3 bases and J shed 6 bases, with 11 bases lying between them. The CDR3 is made up of 13 amino acids. Germline V CDR1 and CDR2: MNHNY, SVGAGI (reference sequence). CDR3 sequence (DNA): TGTGCCAGCAGTTATAAGCAGGGAGATGGCTACACCTTC. Its protein is CASSYKQGDGYTF.

The rearrangement links TRBV9 to TRBJ2-2; tentatively, D is TRBD2 (5 bases). CDR1 and CDR2 (germline): SGDLS, YYNGEE. The CDR3 is 13 residues long. The V and J ends lost 5 bases and 2 bases respectively, with 7 bases between them. The CDR3 DNA reads TGTGCCAGCAGGACTATCAACACCGGGGAGCTGTTTTTT. It specifies CASRTINTGELFF.

This clonotype came up a few times. The genes are TRBV27 and TRBJ1-1; D is perhaps TRBD1 (6 bases). Germline loops: CDR1 MNHEY, CDR2 SMNVEV (reference sequence). The V and J ends lost 3 bases and 1 base respectively, with 12 bases between them. CDR3 length: 15 amino acids. This CDR3 is CASSFMGGANTEAFF. The CDR3 DNA reads TGTGCCAGCAGTTTCATGGGGGGCGCGAACACTGAAGCTTTCTTT.

In its sample, this clonotype was seen a few times. V gene TRBV14 combines with J gene TRBJ2-2; 10 bases align to TRBD2. Germline V lookup: CDR1 SGHDN, CDR2 FVKESK. The CDR3 extends over 15 amino acids. The V and J ends lost 4 bases and 6 bases, in that order; junction bases with no gene match: 5. The CDR3 spells CASSPPGTSAGELFF. The CDR3 DNA sequence: TGTGCCAGCAGCCCCCCGGGGACTAGCGCCGGGGAGCTGTTTTTT.